Listed below are T cell receptor beta chains from one sample, sequenced in a study of beta chain features in type 1 diabetes. This table comes from immunoSEQ multiplex PCR, and its TCRdb copy is limited to in-frame clones, with some not included. The table shows some 240,000 clones, with 16% occurring only once. The source material was naive CD4+ T cells from blood. Receptors were obtained from a man aged 25-45 years with type 1 diabetes. Each CDR3 is given with its conserved first and last residue. The D gene is left open where the match is weak. Clone size is shown for a subset of rows, as once, few, many or a class of expanded clone.

v_call	clone_size	j_call	d_call	cdr3_aa	cdr3_nt
TRBV7-2	NA	TRBJ2-5	NA	CASSIEDRTQYF	TGTGCCAGCAGCATAGAGGATAGGACCCAGTACTTC
TRBV25-1	few	TRBJ2-1	NA	CASTPDSYNEQFF	TGTGCCAGCACCCCAGACTCCTACAATGAGCAGTTCTTC
TRBV9	NA	TRBJ2-7	TRBD2	CASSVAGLAGVEQYF	TGTGCCAGCAGCGTAGCTGGGCTAGCGGGAGTCGAGCAGTACTTC
TRBV7-9	few	TRBJ2-7	NA	CASRRDTTEQYF	TGTGCCAGCAGAAGGGACACAACAGAGCAGTACTTC
TRBV4-3	few	TRBJ1-5	NA	CASSQDKGDQPQHF	TGCGCCAGCAGCCAAGATAAGGGGGATCAGCCCCAGCATTTT
TRBV7-3	NA	TRBJ2-3	TRBD1	CASSPQGQGADTQYF	TGTGCCAGCAGCCCCCAAGGACAGGGGGCAGATACGCAGTATTTT
TRBV9	NA	TRBJ2-6	NA	CASSPPTGGANVLTF	TGTGCCAGCAGCCCCCCCACGGGCGGGGCCAACGTCCTGACTTTC
TRBV9	few	TRBJ2-1	TRBD2	CASSVGGSGYNEQFF	TGTGCCAGCAGCGTGGGCGGGAGCGGCTACAATGAGCAGTTCTTC
TRBV30	NA	TRBJ2-3	TRBD2	CACTRSGSSTDTQYF	TGTGCCTGTACCCGGAGCGGGAGTAGCACAGATACGCAGTATTTT
TRBV5-6	NA	TRBJ2-3	NA	CASSLARHSTDTQYF	TGTGCCAGCAGCTTGGCTCGGCACAGCACAGATACGCAGTATTTT
TRBV4-1	few	TRBJ1-5	NA	CASSQDTPSLLQHF	TGCGCCAGCAGCCAAGATACTCCGAGTTTGCTCCAGCATTTT
TRBV4-1	few	TRBJ2-1	NA	CASSQDTGYNEQFF	TGCGCCAGCAGCCAAGACACAGGGTACAATGAGCAGTTCTTC
TRBV29-1	few	TRBJ2-1	NA	CSAAVGVSSYNEQFF	TGCAGCGCCGCCGTGGGGGTAAGCTCCTACAATGAGCAGTTCTTC
TRBV4-1	few	TRBJ1-1	TRBD1	CASSPGQGGNTEAFF	TGCGCCAGCAGCCCCGGACAGGGGGGGAACACTGAAGCTTTCTTT
TRBV29-1	few	TRBJ2-3	NA	CSVREFSTDTQYF	TGCAGCGTTCGGGAGTTTAGCACAGATACGCAGTATTTT
TRBV19	few	TRBJ2-5	NA	CASSIGPGQETQYF	TGTGCCAGTAGTATAGGACCGGGACAAGAGACCCAGTACTTC
TRBV6-6	NA	TRBJ2-5	NA	CASTTEQTQYF	TGTGCCAGCACTACGGAACAGACCCAGTACTTC
TRBV15	few	TRBJ2-1	NA	CATSPVRNEQFF	TGTGCCACCAGCCCTGTTCGCAATGAGCAGTTCTTC
TRBV2	NA	TRBJ2-3	TRBD2	CASTPSGYTDTQYF	TGTGCCAGCACGCCTAGCGGATACACAGATACGCAGTATTTT
TRBV15	few	TRBJ2-3	TRBD2	CATSPRLAGTDTQYF	TGTGCCACCAGCCCTAGACTAGCAGGCACAGATACGCAGTATTTT
TRBV14	few	TRBJ2-2	NA	CASSRPGRTGELFF	TGTGCCAGCAGCCGACCGGGGCGCACCGGGGAGCTGTTTTTT
TRBV30	NA	TRBJ1-5	NA	CAWSVRRVYQPQHF	TGTGCCTGGAGTGTACGCAGGGTATATCAGCCCCAGCATTTT
TRBV28	NA	TRBJ2-3	TRBD2	CASSSGTSGRDTQYF	TGTGCCAGCAGTTCGGGGACTAGCGGGAGAGATACGCAGTATTTT
TRBV5-1	few	TRBJ2-3	TRBD2	CASSLGLAGGTDTQYF	TGCGCCAGCAGCTTGGGACTAGCGGGAGGCACAGATACGCAGTATTTT
TRBV29-1	NA	TRBJ2-4	NA	CSVVIWAEVAKNIQYF	TGCAGCGTTGTTATTTGGGCCGAAGTTGCCAAAAACATTCAGTACTTC
TRBV30	NA	TRBJ2-1	NA	CAWSVPVRVYNEQFF	TGTGCCTGGAGTGTACCAGTCAGGGTATACAATGAGCAGTTCTTC
TRBV7-3	few	TRBJ2-6	NA	CASSRSGPGANVLTF	TGTGCCAGCAGCCGCTCGGGCCCTGGGGCCAACGTCCTGACTTTC
TRBV7-2	few	TRBJ2-1	NA	CASSLPWPNEQFF	TGTGCCAGCAGCCTCCCTTGGCCGAATGAGCAGTTCTTC
TRBV7-2	few	TRBJ2-3	NA	CASSLGDADTQYF	TGTGCCAGCAGCTTAGGTGATGCAGATACGCAGTATTTT
TRBV7-9	NA	TRBJ2-3	NA	CASSSSGSTDTQYF	TGTGCCAGCAGCTCCAGCGGTAGCACAGATACGCAGTATTTT
TRBV30	few	TRBJ1-5	NA	CAWSPRPGRYQPQHF	TGTGCCTGGAGCCCCAGGCCGGGGCGGTATCAGCCCCAGCATTTT
TRBV5-1	NA	TRBJ2-3	TRBD2	CASSLGLAGGDTQYF	TGCGCCAGCAGCTTGGGACTAGCGGGAGGAGATACGCAGTATTTT
TRBV13	NA	TRBJ2-1	NA	CASSLGEGRRGSNEQFF	TGTGCCAGCAGCTTAGGCGAGGGCAGGCGTGGGTCCAATGAGCAGTTCTTC
TRBV29-1	few	TRBJ2-3	TRBD2	CSVGRGGRGTDTQYF	TGCAGCGTTGGTAGAGGCGGGAGGGGCACAGATACGCAGTATTTT
TRBV7-2	NA	TRBJ2-7	NA	CASSLSGHADVQYF	TGTGCCAGCAGCTTGTCAGGGCACGCGGATGTGCAGTACTTC
TRBV5-6	NA	TRBJ2-3	TRBD1	CASSHTGTGVADTQYF	TGTGCCAGCAGCCACACCGGGACAGGGGTGGCCGATACGCAGTATTTT
TRBV18	NA	TRBJ2-7	TRBD2	CASSPTTGGGEQYF	TGTGCCAGCTCACCGACCACGGGAGGTGGGGAGCAGTACTTC